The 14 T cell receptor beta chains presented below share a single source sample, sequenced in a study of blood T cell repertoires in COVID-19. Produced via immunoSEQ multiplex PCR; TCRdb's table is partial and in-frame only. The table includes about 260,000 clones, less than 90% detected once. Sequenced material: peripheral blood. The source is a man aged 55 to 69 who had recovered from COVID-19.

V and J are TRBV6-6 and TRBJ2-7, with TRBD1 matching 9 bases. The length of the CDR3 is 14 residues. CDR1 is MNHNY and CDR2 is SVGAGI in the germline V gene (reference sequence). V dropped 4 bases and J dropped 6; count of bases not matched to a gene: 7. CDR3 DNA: TGTGCCAGCAGTTTAACTACAGGGGGCGGCGAGCAGTACTTC. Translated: CASSLTTGGGEQYF.

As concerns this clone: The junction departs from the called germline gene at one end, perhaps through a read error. CDR3 amino acids: CASSHARKETQYF. For the CDR3, the DNA is TGTGCTAGCAGCCATGCCAGGAAAGAGACCCAGTACTTC. The chain links TRBV7-7 to TRBJ2-5; D call uncertain. The length of the CDR3 is 13 residues. Germline values: CDR1 SSHAT, CDR2 FNYEAQ (reference sequence).

The CDR3 spells CASSLKSSAGGYEQYF. CDR3 coding DNA: TGCGCCAGCAGCCTCAAGAGCAGTGCAGGGGGTTACGAGCAGTACTTC. This chain connects TRBV4-1 to TRBJ2-7; 7 bases agree with TRBD1. Germline V gene data show CDR1 as MGHRA and CDR2 as YSYEKL. V was pared by 4 bases and J by 4 bases, with 13 bases of the junction left unmatched. The length of the CDR3 is 16 residues.

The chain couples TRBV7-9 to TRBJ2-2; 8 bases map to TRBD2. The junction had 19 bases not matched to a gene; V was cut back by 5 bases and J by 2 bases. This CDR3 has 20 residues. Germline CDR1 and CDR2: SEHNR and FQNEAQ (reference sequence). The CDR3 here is CASSIQKRGIPGLNTGELFF. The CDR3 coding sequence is TGTGCCAGCAGCATCCAGAAGCGGGGGATCCCCGGATTAAACACCGGGGAGCTGTTTTTT.

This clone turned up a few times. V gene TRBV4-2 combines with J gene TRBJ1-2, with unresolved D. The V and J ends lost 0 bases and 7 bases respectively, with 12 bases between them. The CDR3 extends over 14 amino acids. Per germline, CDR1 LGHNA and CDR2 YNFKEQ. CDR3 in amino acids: CASSQEDGVSGYTF. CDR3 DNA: TGTGCCAGCAGCCAAGAGGATGGAGTGTCTGGCTACACCTTC.

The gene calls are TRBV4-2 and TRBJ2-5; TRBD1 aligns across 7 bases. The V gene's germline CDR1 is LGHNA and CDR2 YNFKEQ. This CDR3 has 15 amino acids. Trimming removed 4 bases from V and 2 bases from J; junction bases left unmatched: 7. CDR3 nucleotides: TGTGCCAGCAGCCGGAGACAGGGAAGACAAGAGACCCAGTACTTC. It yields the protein CASSRRQGRQETQYF.

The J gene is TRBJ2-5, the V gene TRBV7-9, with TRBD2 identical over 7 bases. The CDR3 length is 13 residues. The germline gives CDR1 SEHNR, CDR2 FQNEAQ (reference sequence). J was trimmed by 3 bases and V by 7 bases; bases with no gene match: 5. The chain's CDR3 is CASMYGGEETQYF. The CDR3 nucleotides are TGTGCCAGCATGTATGGGGGGGAAGAGACCCAGTACTTC.

Written as DNA, the CDR3 is TGTGCCAGCAGCGCACCGTATCGGGGGGAGCAGTTCTTC. Translation gives CASSAPYRGEQFF. This chain uses TRBV5-4 with TRBJ2-1, with TRBD2 as a possible D gene (6 bases). The CDR3 is 13 amino acids. Germline CDR1 is SGHNT and CDR2 is YYREEE (reference sequence). The V gene lost 4 bases and the J gene lost 10 bases, with 15 bases spanning the gap.

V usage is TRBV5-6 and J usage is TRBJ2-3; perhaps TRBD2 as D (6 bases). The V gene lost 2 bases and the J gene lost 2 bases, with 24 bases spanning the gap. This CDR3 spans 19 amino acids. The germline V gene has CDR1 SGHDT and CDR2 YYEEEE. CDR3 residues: CASSFRRGGPRTHTDTQYF. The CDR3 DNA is TGTGCCAGCAGCTTTCGGCGGGGCGGACCACGAACCCACACAGATACGCAGTATTTT.

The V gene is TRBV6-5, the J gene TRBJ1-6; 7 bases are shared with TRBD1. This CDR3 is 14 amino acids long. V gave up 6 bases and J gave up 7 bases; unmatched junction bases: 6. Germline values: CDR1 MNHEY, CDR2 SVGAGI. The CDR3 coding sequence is TGTGCCAGCAGGCCGGGACAGCGGAATTCACCCCTCCACTTT. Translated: CASRPGQRNSPLHF.

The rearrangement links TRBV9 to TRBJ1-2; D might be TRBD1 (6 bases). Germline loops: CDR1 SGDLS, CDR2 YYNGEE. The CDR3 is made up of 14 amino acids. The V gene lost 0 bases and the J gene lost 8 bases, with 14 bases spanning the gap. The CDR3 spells CASSVGTGTDGYTF. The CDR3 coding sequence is TGTGCCAGCAGCGTAGGTACAGGGACGGACGGCTACACCTTC.

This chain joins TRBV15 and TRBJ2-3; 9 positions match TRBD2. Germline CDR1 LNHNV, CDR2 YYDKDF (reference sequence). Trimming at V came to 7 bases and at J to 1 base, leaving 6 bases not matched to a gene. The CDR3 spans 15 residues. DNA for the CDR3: TGTGCCACCATCACCGGGACTAGCCGCACAGATACGCAGTATTTT. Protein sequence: CATITGTSRTDTQYF.

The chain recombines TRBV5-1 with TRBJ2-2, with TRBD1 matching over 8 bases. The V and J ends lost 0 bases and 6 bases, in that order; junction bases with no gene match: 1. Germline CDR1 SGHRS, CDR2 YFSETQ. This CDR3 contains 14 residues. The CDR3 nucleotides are TGCGCCAGCAGCTTGGTACAGGGGGCCGGGGAGCTGTTTTTT. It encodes CASSLVQGAGELFF.

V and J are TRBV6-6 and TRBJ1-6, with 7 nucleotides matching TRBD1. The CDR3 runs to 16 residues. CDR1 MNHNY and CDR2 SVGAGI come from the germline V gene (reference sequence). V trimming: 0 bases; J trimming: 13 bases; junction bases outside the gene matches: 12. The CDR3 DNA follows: TGTGCCAGCAGTTACTCAAGTCGGGACAGCGGTTCCCCCCTCCACTTT. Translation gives CASSYSSRDSGSPLHF.